This T cell receptor (beta chain) was profiled in a study of memory CD4+ T cells and cytomegalovirus serostatus. The sort gate was single viable CD3+CD4+CD8-CD45RO+ cells for memory CD4+ T cells. Data came from immunoSEQ multiplex PCR; TCRdb stores just in-frame clones and leaves some out. The sample has around 57,000 clones, roughly 75% seen once. Germline CDR1 SGHRS, CDR2 YFSETQ. The germline V and J ends were trimmed by 5 bases and 2 bases, with 9 bases remaining between them. The CDR3 has 13 amino acids. The gene calls are TRBV5-1 and TRBJ2-3; D remains unclear. This clonotype originated in an adult in good health and CMV-seronegative. Some clones in this sample may be carry-over from other donors' samples. Sequencing was carried out using memory CD4+ T cells from blood. The CDR3 protein is CASRNDPTDTQYF. The DNA for the CDR3 is TGCGCCAGCAGAAATGACCCCACAGATACGCAGTATTTT.